This T cell receptor (beta chain) was sequenced in a study of control samples from healthy donors and cancer patients. Sequenced by immunoSEQ multiplex PCR; TCRdb stores in-frame clones only, minus some. Of roughly 170,000 clones in the sample, over 80% are singletons; the top ten hold roughly 1.5%. This CDR3 has 14 residues. Trimming removed 1 base at V and 6 bases at J, with 11 bases between. Germline CDR1 and CDR2: MGHRA and YSYEKL. The clonotype comes from a young man in good health. The chain carries TRBV4-1 and TRBJ2-3; perhaps TRBD2 as D (7 bases). Sequenced material: blood. CDR3 residues: CASSQGGGGDTQYF. The CDR3 nucleotides are TGCGCCAGCAGCCAAGGGGGAGGGGGGGATACGCAGTATTTT.